One T cell receptor (beta chain) is described in this entry. This clone was counted only a few times. This clone's antigen is unknown. Per-base qualities were not stored, and no clone one base away is much larger. TCRbeta CDR3 regions were amplified from genomic DNA using the immunoSEQ Assay, a bias-controlled multiplex PCR. The study's own analysis went as follows. Nucleated cell counts per sample were estimated from amplification of reference gene primers within the assay. To quantify the absolute abundance of each unique TCRbeta CDR3 rearrangement, sequence reads were collapsed and filtered. For each sample, productive Simpson clonality was calculated by taking the square root of Simpson's diversity index across productive rearrangements. TCRdb stores this immuneACCESS table with in-frame sequences only. Part of the clones is absent; in the studies checked, under half of the shortfall reflects unresolved V genes, and no reason is known for the rest. V, J and clone size are taken as reported in that table, and D and trimming were inferred from the DNA itself. Across this sample there are about 88,000 clones, with 85% to 90% seen only once. The ten biggest clones cover around 5.2% of the sample.

The CDR3 holds 16 amino acids from the cysteine to the phenylalanine. Left in the record is the CDR3 DNA by itself, 48 bases read in frame from the first base. Clipping removes 5 bases from V and 6 bases from J, with 9 as the unmatched junction base count. The germline V gene (reference sequence) gives CDR1 as LNHDA and CDR2 as SQIVND. The data stem from a study of blood T cell repertoires in COVID-19 (dated by TCRdb to about 2020). Context from the whole study: Samples from collaborators originated in the United States, Italy and Spain and spanned both the acute and convalescent phases of COVID-19. The material from the prospective study consisted of cDNA or gDNA derived from T cells, B-cell-depleted T cells, or PBMCs. Deeply sampled blood TCRbeta repertoires from subjects exposed to, actively infected with, or recovered from COVID-19 were included in the dataset. The repertoires were made available in a free public database intended to serve as a resource for research on the immune response to SARS-CoV-2. Samples were obtained from the ongoing ImmuneRACE study (first 160 participants) and from roughly 1,300 subjects provided by 6 global collaborators. Sample metadata almost always included a de-identified subject ID, COVID-19 status, age in years and sex. Where HLA class I and class II types were available, the types were taken from metadata supplied by the sample provider, not from assay-based typing.

Whole blood was collected in K2EDTA tubes by collaborating institutions according to the institutions' own protocols. For TCRbeta analysis, collaborators shipped samples as frozen whole blood, isolated PBMCs, or DNA extracted from either of those sample types. Findings and caveats that apply to the study as a whole: Clinical and demographic metadata were provided uncurated, with the amount varying by source and participant.

This TCR came from a woman of 80 years or more with active COVID-19. The V gene is TRBV19 and the J gene is TRBJ2-3, and TRBD2 matches 12 of the central bases. The sequencing sample was made of peripheral blood. The DNA is as follows: TGTGCCAGTAGTTCCTATACTAGCGGGAGGACGGATACGCAGTATTTT. Translated, this is CASSSYTSGRTDTQYF.